The rows below give T cell receptor beta chains drawn from one sample of a study of early T cells in non-severe SARS-CoV-2 infection. TCRdb reprocessed the 5' RACE reads with MiXCR, giving one entry per CDR3 protein. Of about 58,000 distinct CDR3 sequences in the sample, 12% were seen once. The material sequenced was whole blood. The receptors were gathered from an adult who was a healthcare worker with PCR-confirmed SARS-CoV-2 infection or an uninfected control (not recorded which). The CDR3 runs from the conserved cysteine through the conserved F or W.

j_call | v_call | cdr3_aa
TRBJ1-5 | TRBV20-1 | CSVPDRVSNQPQHF
TRBJ2-7 | TRBV11-3 | CASSRTSGSPSEQYF
TRBJ2-1 | TRBV7-2 | CASSHGVNEQFF
TRBJ1-2 | TRBV6-2/TRBV6-3 | CASRSESNYGYTF
TRBJ2-1 | TRBV7-9 | CASSPRQGAYEQFF
TRBJ2-3 | TRBV29-1 | CSVAGSTSGRSDTQYF
TRBJ1-4 | TRBV4-2 | CASSQEASDEKLFF
TRBJ2-3 | TRBV6-6 | CASSRQGLNPGGTQYF
TRBJ1-1 | TRBV29-1 | CSGGAANTEAFF
TRBJ2-3 | TRBV7-3 | CASSPQGTDTQYF